Included here is one T cell receptor beta chain sequence, with context. Original data processing: Reference gene primer amplification in the assay estimated nucleated cell counts. Sequenced by immunoSEQ multiplex PCR; TCRdb stores in-frame clones only, minus some. Clonal size and the V and J genes are those of that table, whereas D and trimming came from the DNA. In the table there are under 400,000 clones, more than 75% of which are singletons. The data derive from a study of blood T cell repertoires in COVID-19. Overall study: Donors in Cohort 3 counted as recovered after two negative PCRs, clearance, or symptom resolution.

Germline lookup yields CDR1 SGHAT and CDR2 FQNNGV. Trimming shortened V by 5 bases and J by 1 base, and 5 bases separated the two germline ends. The CDR3 has 13 residues. Enrollees, about 18 to 100 years old, lived in 24 US areas. The specimen was PBMCs or T cells enriched from blood (not recorded which). The clonotype originates from a man aged 35-49 years in a cohort exposed to, infected with or recovered from COVID-19 (not recorded which). V and J are TRBV11-2 and TRBJ2-2; D is ambiguous. Written as DNA, the CDR3 is TGTGCCAGCAGCAGACAGAACACCGGGGAGCTGTTTTTT. Amino acid sequence: CASSRQNTGELFF.